This TCR beta chain was sequenced for a study of T cell responses to AZD1222 COVID-19 vaccine. Study conclusions and caveats: Repertoires were obtained only post-peak T cell response.

Assay used: immunoSEQ multiplex PCR; TCRdb lists only in-frame clones, some missing. Of some 110,000 clones in the sample, roughly 92% are singletons; the top ten hold 5%. Comments on this clone: The target antigen is unknown.

Germline CDR1 KGHSH, CDR2 LQKENI. This CDR3 region has 14 residues. V lost 3 bases and J 10 bases, leaving 17 bases between the germline ends. Source: peripheral blood, taken on day 0 of AZD1222 vaccination. This chain links TRBV18 with TRBJ2-3; D uncertain. The source is an adult in good health. The CDR3 spells CASSPSVSNRAQYF. CDR3 nucleotide sequence: TGTGCCAGCTCACCCTCTGTTTCAAACCGGGCGCAGTATTTT. The whole variable domain, filled in from reference TRBV18 and TRBJ2-3, reads NAGVMQNPRHLVRRRGQEARLRCSPMKGHSHVYWYRQLPEEGLKFMVYLQKENIIDESGMPKERFSAEFPKEGPSILRIQQVVRGDSAAYFCASSPSVSNRAQYFGPGTRLTVL.